This T cell receptor (beta chain) stems from a study of early T cells in non-severe SARS-CoV-2 infection. This clonotype was seen many times. TCRdb re-analysed the 5' RACE reads in MiXCR, keeping a single row per CDR3 protein. This sample has over 60,000 distinct CDR3 sequences, with around an eighth found just once. Trimming left V 6 bases short and J 2 bases short, with 14 bases between. Per germline, CDR1 SGHTA and CDR2 FQGNSA. This CDR3 has 14 residues. The chain couples TRBV7-2 to TRBJ2-7; D is uncertain. The sequence was obtained from an adult who was a healthcare worker with PCR-confirmed SARS-CoV-2 infection or an uninfected control (not recorded which). Sample: whole blood, taken at baseline. The DNA for the CDR3 is TGTGCCAGCAGTAGCCAAGTGGGCCCCTACGAGCAGTACTTC. Its protein is CASSSQVGPYEQYF.